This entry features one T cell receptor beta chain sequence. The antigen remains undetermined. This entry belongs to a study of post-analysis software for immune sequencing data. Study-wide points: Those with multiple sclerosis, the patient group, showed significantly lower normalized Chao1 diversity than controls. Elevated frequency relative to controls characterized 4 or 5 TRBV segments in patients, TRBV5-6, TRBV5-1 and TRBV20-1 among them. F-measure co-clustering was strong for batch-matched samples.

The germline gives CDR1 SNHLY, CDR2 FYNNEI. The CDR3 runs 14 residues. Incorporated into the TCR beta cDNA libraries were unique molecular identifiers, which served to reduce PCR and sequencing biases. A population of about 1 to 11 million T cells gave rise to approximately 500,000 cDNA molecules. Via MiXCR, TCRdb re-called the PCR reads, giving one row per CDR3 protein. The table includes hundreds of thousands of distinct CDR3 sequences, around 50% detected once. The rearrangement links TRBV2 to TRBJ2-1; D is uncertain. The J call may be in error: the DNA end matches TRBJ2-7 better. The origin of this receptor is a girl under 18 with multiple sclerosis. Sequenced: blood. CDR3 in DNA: TGTGCCAGCAGTACTACGGACCCCCTACGGAAGCAGTACTTC. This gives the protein CASSTTDPLRKQYF.